This record concerns one TCR beta chain sequence. The source of the sample is a study of blood T cell repertoires in COVID-19. Across the study: Italy, Spain and the United States were the sources of the convalescent and acute COVID-19 samples. In each case, the material was cDNA or gDNA derived from T cells, B-cell-depleted T cells, or PBMCs.

Looked up from germline, CDR1 is LNHNV and CDR2 is YYDKDF (reference sequence). This CDR3 comprises 18 residues. V lost 1 base, J lost 2 bases, and 15 bases lay in between. As originally analysed: Estimated nucleated cell counts came from reference gene primer amplification. TCRdb's table, derived via immunoSEQ multiplex PCR, lists solely in-frame clones and lacks some. V, J and clone size derive from that table, while D and trimming were established from the DNA sequence. The repertoire holds fewer than 350,000 clones, with roughly 91% as singletons. Sequenced: peripheral blood. The V gene is TRBV15, the J gene TRBJ1-6, with D perhaps matching TRBD1 (6 bases). The sequence came from a man aged 40-55 years with acute or convalescent COVID-19. CDR3 in amino acids: CATSRGIFGGPYNSPLHF. CDR3 DNA sequence: TGTGCCACCAGCAGAGGGATTTTCGGGGGGCCCTATAATTCACCCCTCCACTTT.